The text below deals with one T cell receptor beta chain. No antigen is known for it. Read coverage stops 3 residues before the CDR3 terminus; the germline J gene supplies the remainder. This entry belongs to a study of T cells in women clearing cervical HPV infection (dated by TCRdb to between 2018 and 2020). Background on the whole study: Cases were approximately 25 women with histologically confirmed HPV16-related CIN3 or worse, including a couple of invasive cancers. Controls were over 20 women whose single incident HPV16 infection cleared within 12 months without precancer or cancer developing. Blood from cases was collected at the visit at which the lesion was first identified, whereas blood from controls was collected once infection was no longer detected. For cases, a median interval of nearly 150 days, with an interquartile range of roughly 80 to 210 days, was observed between lesion detection and blood sampling. HLA typing was available for only a few women, so HLA type could not be excluded as a confounder. Nested within Costa Rica's Guanacaste HPV Natural History Study, an exploratory proof-of-principle case-control study compared TCR repertoires across cervical HPV16 outcomes. Cases and controls were matched on year of sample collection and on age within five years. A median age of 34 years was observed in cases versus 38 to 45 in controls, and no significant differences in baseline characteristics were found. In the parent cohort, approximately 9,900 women aged 18 or older were enrolled in Guanacaste, Costa Rica, during about 1992 to 1994 and then followed for approximately 7 years. Five blinded duplicates per group were added as quality controls, so that approximately 60 samples were obtained: 50 or so participants and roughly ten replicates.

Every participant had a single incident cervical HPV16 infection, and women with prevalent HPV16 infections were excluded. Cervical HPV DNA was detected with MY09/MY11 PCR, and genotyping was done with dot-blot hybridization. Under 19 mL of heparinized blood were centrifuged, and the buffy coat was aliquoted, frozen at -30°C, then stored at -80°C. Genomic DNA was extracted from buffy coat specimens using QIAGEN kits. Results and caveats for the whole study, not just this receptor: Because T-cell numbers per sample were unknown, differences in richness could reflect varying T-cell content rather than repertoire biology. Whether associations preceded infection or resulted from infection could not be shown with the cross-sectional design, and effector/memory subsets and HPV-specific T cells were not isolated. By combining richness with V gene abundances, random forest classifiers separated cases from controls with an estimated AUC of roughly 0.8. Cases had lower TRBV6-7 relative abundance than controls (approximately 0.1% versus 0.16%; Bonferroni P = 0.0008). Across sequencing depths, CIN3+ cases showed significantly higher TCR repertoire richness than controls, but evenness did not differ between the groups.

Here V drops 5 bases and J drops 2 bases, and the junction holds 5 bases not matched to any gene. Spanning cysteine to phenylalanine, the CDR3 consists of 14 amino acids. The DNA shown is the part of the CDR3 that was read: 33 bases, in frame from base 1. The germline V gene yields MNHEY for CDR1 and SVGEGT for CDR2. Using the immunoSEQ assay, multiplex PCR amplified TCR beta CDR3 regions from an average of around 1,300 ng of genomic DNA per sample. To correct primer bias, the assay used a complete synthetic TCR repertoire to set an amplification baseline. The amplicons were sequenced on the Illumina platform. On the authors' methods: Sequence errors were corrected by clustering with frequency ratios and a modified nearest-neighbor algorithm, and the sequences were then analyzed in the immunoSEQ Analyzer using IMGT gene definitions. At each rarefaction depth, TCR richness and evenness were averaged across 20 rarefaction repeats, and samples with fewer sequences than that depth were excluded. Wilcoxon rank sum tests with FDR correction were used to compare V, D and J gene relative abundances between the groups. For the blinded duplicates, the intraclass correlation was 95% to 96% for TCR richness and averaged 76.4% across 66 gene segments. In its TCRdb copy, this immuneACCESS table keeps in-frame sequences only and misses some clones. Where compared with another copy, unresolved V genes explain less than half of these, and the others have no known cause. V and J calls and clone size are given by that table; D and trimming were obtained from the DNA. The sample's clone listing holds 30,000 to 45,000 clones. The ten largest clones take up roughly 7.2% of the sample.

The chain is made from TRBV6-2 or TRBV6-3 and TRBJ1-2; 7 of the junction bases match TRBD1. The TCR sequence derives from a woman aged 18-70 years with a cervical HPV16 infection that either progressed to CIN3+ or cleared (not recorded which). Material: blood buffy coat. The CDR3 bases that were read are TGTGCCAGCAGTCAGGGACAGCAGAACTATGGC. This is translated as CASSQGQQNYG. The CDR3 reads in full as CASSQGQQNYGYTF.